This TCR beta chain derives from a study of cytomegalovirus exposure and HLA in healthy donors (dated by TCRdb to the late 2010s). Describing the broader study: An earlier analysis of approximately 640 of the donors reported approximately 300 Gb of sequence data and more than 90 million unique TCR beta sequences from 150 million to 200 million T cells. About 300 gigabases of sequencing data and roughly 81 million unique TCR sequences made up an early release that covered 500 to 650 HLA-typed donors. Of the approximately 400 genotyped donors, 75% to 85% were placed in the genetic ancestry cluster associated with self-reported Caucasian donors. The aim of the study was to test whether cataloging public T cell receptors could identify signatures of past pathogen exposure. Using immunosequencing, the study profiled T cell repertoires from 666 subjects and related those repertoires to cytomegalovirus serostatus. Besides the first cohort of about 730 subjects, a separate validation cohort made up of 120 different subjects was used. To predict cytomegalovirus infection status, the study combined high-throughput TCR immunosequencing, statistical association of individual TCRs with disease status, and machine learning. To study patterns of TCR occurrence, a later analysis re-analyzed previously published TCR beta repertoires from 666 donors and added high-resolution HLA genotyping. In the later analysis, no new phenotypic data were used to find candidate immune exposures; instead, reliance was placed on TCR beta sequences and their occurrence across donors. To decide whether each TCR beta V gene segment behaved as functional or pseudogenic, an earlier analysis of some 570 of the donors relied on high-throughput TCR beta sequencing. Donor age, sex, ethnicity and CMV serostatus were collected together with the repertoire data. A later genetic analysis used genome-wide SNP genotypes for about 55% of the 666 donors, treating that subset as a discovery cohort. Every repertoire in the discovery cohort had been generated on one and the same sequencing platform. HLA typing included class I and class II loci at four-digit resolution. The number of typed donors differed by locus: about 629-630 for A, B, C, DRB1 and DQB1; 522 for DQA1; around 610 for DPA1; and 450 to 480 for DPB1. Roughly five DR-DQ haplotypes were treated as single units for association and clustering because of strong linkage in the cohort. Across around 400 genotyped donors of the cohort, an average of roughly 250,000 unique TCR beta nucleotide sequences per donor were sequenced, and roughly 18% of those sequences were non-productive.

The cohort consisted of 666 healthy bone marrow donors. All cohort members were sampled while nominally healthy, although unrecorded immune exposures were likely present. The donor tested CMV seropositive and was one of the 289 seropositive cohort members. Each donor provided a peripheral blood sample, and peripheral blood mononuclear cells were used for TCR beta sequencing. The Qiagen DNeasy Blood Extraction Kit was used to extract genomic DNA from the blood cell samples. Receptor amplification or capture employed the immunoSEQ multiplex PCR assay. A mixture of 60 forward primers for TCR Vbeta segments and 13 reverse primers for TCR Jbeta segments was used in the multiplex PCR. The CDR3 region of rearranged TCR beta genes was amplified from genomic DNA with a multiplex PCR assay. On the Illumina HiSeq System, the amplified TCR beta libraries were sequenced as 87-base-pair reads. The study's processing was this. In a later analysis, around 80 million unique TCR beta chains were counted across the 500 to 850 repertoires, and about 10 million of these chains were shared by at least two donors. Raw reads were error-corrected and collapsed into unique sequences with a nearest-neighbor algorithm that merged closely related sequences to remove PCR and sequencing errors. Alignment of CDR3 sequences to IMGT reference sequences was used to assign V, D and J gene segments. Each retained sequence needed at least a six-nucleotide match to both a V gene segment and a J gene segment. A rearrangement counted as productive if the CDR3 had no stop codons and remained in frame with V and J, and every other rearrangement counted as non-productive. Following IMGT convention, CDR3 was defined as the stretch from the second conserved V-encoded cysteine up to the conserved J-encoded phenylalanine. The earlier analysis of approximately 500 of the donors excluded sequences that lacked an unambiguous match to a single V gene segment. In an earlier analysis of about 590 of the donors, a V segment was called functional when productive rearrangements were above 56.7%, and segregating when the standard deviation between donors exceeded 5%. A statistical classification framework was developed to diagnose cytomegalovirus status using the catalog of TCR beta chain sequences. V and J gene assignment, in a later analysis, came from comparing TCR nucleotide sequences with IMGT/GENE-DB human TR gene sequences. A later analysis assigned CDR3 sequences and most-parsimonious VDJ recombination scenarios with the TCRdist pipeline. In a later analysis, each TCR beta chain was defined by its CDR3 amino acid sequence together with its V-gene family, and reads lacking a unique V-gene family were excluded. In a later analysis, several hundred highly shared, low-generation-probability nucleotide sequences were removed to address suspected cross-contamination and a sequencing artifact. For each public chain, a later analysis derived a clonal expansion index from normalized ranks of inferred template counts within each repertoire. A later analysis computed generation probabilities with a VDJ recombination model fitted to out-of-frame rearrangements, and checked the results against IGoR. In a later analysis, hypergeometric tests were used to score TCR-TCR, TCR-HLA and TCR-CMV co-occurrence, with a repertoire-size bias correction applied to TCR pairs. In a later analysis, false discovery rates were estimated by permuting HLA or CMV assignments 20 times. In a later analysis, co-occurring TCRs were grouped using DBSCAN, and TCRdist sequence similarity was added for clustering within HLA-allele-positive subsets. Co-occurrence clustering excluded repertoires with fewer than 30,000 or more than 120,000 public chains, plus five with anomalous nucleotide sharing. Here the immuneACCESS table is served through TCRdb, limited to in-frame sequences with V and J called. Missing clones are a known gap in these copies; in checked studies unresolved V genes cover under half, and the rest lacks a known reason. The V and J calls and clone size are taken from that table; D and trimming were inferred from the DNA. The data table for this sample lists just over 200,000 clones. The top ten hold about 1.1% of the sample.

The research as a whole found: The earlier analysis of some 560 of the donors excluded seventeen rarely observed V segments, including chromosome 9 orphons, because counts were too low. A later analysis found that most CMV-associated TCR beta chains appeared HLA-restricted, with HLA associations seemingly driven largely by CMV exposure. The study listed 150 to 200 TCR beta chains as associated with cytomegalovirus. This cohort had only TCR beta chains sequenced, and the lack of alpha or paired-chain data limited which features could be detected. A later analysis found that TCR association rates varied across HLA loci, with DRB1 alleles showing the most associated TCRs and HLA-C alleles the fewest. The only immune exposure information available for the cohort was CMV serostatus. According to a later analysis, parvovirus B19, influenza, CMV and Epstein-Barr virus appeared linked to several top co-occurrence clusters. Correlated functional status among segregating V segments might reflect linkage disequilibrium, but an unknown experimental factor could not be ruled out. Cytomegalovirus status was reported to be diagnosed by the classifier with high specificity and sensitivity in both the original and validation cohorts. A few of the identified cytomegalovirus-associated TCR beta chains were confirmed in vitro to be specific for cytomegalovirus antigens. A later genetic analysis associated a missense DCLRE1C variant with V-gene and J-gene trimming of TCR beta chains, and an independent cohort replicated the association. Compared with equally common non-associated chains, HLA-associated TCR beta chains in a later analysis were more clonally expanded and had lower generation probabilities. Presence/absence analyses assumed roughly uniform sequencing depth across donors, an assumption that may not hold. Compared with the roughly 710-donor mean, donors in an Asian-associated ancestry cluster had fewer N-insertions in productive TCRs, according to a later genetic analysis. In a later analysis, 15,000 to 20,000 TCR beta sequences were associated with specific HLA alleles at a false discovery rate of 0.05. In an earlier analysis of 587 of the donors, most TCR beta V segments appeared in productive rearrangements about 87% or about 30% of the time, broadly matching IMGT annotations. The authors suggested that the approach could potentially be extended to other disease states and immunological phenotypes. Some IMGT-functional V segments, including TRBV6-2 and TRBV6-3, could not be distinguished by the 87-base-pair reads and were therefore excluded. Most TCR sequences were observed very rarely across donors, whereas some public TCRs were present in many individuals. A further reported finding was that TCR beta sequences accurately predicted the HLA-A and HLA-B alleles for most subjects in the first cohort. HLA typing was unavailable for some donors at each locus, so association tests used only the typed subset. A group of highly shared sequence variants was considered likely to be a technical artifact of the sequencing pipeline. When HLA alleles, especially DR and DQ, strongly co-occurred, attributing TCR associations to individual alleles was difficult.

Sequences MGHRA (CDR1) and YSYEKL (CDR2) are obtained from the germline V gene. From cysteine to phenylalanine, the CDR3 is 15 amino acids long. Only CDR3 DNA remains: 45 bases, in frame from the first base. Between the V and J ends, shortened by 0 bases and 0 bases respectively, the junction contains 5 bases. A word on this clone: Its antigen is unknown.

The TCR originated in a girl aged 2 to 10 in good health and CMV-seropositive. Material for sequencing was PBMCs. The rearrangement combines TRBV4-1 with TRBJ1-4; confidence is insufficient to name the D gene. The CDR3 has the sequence CASSQDSTTNEKLFF. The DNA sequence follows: TGCGCCAGCAGCCAAGATAGTACAACTAATGAAAAACTGTTTTTT.